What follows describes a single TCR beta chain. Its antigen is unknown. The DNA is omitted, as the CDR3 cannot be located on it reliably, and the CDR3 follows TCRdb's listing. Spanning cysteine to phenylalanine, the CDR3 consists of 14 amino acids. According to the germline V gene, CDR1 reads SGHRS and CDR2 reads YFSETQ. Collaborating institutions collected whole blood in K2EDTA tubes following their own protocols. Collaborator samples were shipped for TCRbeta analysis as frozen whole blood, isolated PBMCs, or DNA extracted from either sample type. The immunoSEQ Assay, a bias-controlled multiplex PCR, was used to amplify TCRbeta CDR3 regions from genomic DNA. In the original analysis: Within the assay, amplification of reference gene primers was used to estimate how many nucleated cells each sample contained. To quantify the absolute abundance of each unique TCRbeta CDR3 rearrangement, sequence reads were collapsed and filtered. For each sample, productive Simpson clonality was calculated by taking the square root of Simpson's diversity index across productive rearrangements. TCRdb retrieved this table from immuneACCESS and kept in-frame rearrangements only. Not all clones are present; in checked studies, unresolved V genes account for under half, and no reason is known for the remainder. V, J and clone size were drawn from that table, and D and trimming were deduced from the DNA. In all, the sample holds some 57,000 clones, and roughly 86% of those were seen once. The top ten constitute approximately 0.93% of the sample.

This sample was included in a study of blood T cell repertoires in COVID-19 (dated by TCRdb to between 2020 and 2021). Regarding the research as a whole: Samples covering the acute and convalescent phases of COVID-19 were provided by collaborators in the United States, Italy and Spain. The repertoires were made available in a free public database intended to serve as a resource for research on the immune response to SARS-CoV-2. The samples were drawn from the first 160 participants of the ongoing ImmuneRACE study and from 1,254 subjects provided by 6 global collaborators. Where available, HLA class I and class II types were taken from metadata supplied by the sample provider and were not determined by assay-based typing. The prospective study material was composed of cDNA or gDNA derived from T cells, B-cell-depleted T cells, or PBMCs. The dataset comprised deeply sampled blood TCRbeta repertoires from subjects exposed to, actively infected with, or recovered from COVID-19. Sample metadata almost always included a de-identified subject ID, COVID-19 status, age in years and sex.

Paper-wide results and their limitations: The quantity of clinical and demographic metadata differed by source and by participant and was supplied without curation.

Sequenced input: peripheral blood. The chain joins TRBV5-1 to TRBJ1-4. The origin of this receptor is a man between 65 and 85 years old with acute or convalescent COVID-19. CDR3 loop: CASSRDFGNEKLFF.